What follows are 29 T cell receptor beta chains derived from one specimen sequenced in a study of cytomegalovirus exposure and HLA in healthy donors. Researchers ran the PCR with 60 Vbeta and 13 Jbeta primers. The repertoire was sequenced with immunoSEQ multiplex PCR; TCRdb's copy has only in-frame clones and lacks some. Among 100,000 to 150,000 clones listed, approximately 80% were seen once. Sequencing input: PBMCs. All receptors derive from a man aged 30 to 45 in good health and CMV-seronegative.

The V call is TRBV29-1, the J call TRBJ1-6; D may be TRBD1 (5 bases). The ends were cut back, 4 bases at V and 8 bases at J, with 12 bases in the middle. Germline V gene data show CDR1 as SQVTM and CDR2 as ANQGSEA. The CDR3 covers 13 residues. The CDR3: CSVGAGRDSPLHF. CDR3 coding DNA: TGCAGCGTTGGGGCAGGGAGGGATTCACCCCTCCACTTT.

The chain is built from TRBV9 and TRBJ2-3, with 8 bases matching TRBD2. Germline V gene data show CDR1 as SGDLS and CDR2 as YYNGEE. The V segment lost 0 bases and the J segment 3 bases; nucleotides outside the gene matches: 6. CDR3 size: 16 residues. In DNA form, the CDR3 reads TGTGCCAGCAGCGTAGTGGGTAGCGGGGCAACAGATACGCAGTATTTT. Amino acid sequence: CASSVVGSGATDTQYF.

This chain joins TRBV11-3 and TRBJ2-7; the match to TRBD1 covers 11 bases. The CDR3 consists of 14 residues. Losses at the gene ends were 5 bases for V and 5 bases for J; bases not matched to a gene: 5. Germline CDR1 reads SGHNT; CDR2 reads YENEEA. The DNA for the CDR3 is TGTGCCAGCAGCGGGGACAGGGGGAGGAACGAGCAGTACTTC. Translation: CASSGDRGRNEQYF. Filled out from reference TRBV11-3 and TRBJ2-7, the complete variable domain reads EAGVVQSPRYKIIEKKQPVAFWCNPISGHNTLYWYLQNLGQGPELLIRYENEEAVDDSQLPKDRFSAERLKGVDSTLKIQPAELGDSAVYLCASSGDRGRNEQYFGPGTRLTVT.

This chain connects TRBV5-1 to TRBJ2-3; 7 positions agree with TRBD2. Germline V lookup: CDR1 SGHRS, CDR2 YFSETQ. The CDR3 length is 16 residues. The trim removed 0 bases at V and 1 base at J, leaving 5 bases unmatched. CDR3 nucleotide sequence: TGCGCCAGCAGCTTGGTGGGAGGACTAGGCACAGATACGCAGTATTTT. Residues: CASSLVGGLGTDTQYF.

The chain employs TRBV30 and TRBJ1-3; tentative D call: TRBD1 (6 bases). Trimming shortened V by 7 bases and J by 0 bases, and 16 bases separated the two germline ends. There are 15 residues in the CDR3. CDR1 GTSNPN and CDR2 SVGIG come from the germline V gene (reference sequence). The CDR3 loop is CALNSGTLSGNTIYF. The CDR3 DNA sequence: TGTGCCTTAAACTCCGGGACACTCTCTGGAAACACCATATATTTT.

The rearrangement joins TRBV6-4 to TRBJ2-1, with D possibly being TRBD2 (6 bases). Per the germline V gene, CDR1 is MRHNA and CDR2 is SNTAGT. CDR3 size: 14 residues. Between the trimmed V and J ends, which lost 2 bases and 7 bases, there was a span of 12 bases. Here the CDR3 reads CASSDGRDRNEQFF. In DNA form, the CDR3 reads TGTGCCAGCAGTGACGGGCGGGATAGGAATGAGCAGTTCTTC.

The chain links TRBV18 to TRBJ1-2; no clear D. The germline gives CDR1 KGHSH, CDR2 LQKENI. V lost 0 bases to trimming and J lost 8 bases, with 7 bases between them. The CDR3 has 12 amino acids. The CDR3 loop reads CASSPPREGYTF. DNA of the CDR3: TGTGCCAGCTCACCACCGCGGGAAGGCTACACCTTC.

The V gene is TRBV19, the J gene TRBJ2-1; 9 positions agree with TRBD2. V trimming: 3 bases; J trimming: 9 bases; junction bases outside the gene matches: 9. The CDR3 has 15 amino acids. In germline, CDR1 is LNHDA, CDR2 SQIVND (reference sequence). The CDR3 DNA is TGTGCCAGTAGTATTGGCGGGAGGGCCCATAGTGAGCAGTTCTTC. It codes for CASSIGGRAHSEQFF. Full variable domain (rest looked up from reference TRBV19 and TRBJ2-1): DGGITQSPKYLFRKEGQNVTLSCEQNLNHDAMYWYRQDPGQGLRLIYYSQIVNDFQKGDIAEGYSVSREKKESFPLTVTSAQKNPTAFYLCASSIGGRAHSEQFFGPGTRLTVL.

The V call is TRBV19, the J call TRBJ2-7, with 11 nucleotides matching TRBD2. The CDR3 sequence is 15 residues long. Germline V gene data show CDR1 as LNHDA and CDR2 as SQIVND (reference sequence). Trimming cost V 9 bases and J 1 base; bases outside gene matches: 8. This CDR3 reads CARSTGLAVSYEQYF. The CDR3 bases are TGTGCCAGGAGCACGGGACTAGCGGTGTCCTACGAGCAGTACTTC. The full variable domain, with the rest looked up from reference TRBV19 and TRBJ2-7, is DGGITQSPKYLFRKEGQNVTLSCEQNLNHDAMYWYRQDPGQGLRLIYYSQIVNDFQKGDIAEGYSVSREKKESFPLTVTSAQKNPTAFYLCARSTGLAVSYEQYFGPGTRLTVT.

The chain recombines TRBV4-1 with TRBJ2-5; D uncertain. The CDR3 covers 14 residues. The V gene's germline CDR1 is MGHRA and CDR2 YSYEKL. V was shortened by 2 bases and J by 2 bases, with 9 bases between the two germline ends. This chain's CDR3 is CASSQTAVQETQYF. CDR3 nucleotides: TGCGCCAGCAGCCAAACAGCAGTGCAAGAGACCCAGTACTTC.

The chain employs TRBV28 and TRBJ1-2; D may be TRBD1 (6 bases). V shed 7 bases and J shed 5 bases, with 14 bases lying between them. CDR1 is MDHEN, CDR2 SYDVKM, per germline. This CDR3 has 13 amino acids. The CDR3 DNA reads as TGTGCCAGCACCCTCAGAGGGGGTTATGGCTACACCTTC. Residues: CASTLRGGYGYTF.

This chain uses TRBV5-5 with TRBJ1-3; no reliable D call. The CDR3 runs to 15 residues. CDR1 is SGHKS and CDR2 is YYEKEE in the germline V gene (reference sequence). V gave up 6 bases and J gave up 4 bases, with 17 bases separating them. In nucleotides, the CDR3 is TGTGCCAGCACCCTATCCCCAGGATCGGGAAACACCATATATTTT. This gives the protein CASTLSPGSGNTIYF.

This clone has more than one count but fewer than ten. The chain recombines TRBV5-5 with TRBJ1-5, with TRBD1 identical over 9 bases. CDR3 size: 16 residues. Germline V gives CDR1 SGHKS, CDR2 YYEKEE (reference sequence). V lost 4 bases to trimming and J lost 5 bases; unmatched junction nucleotides: 10. The CDR3 region is CASSPIAGQGDQPQHF. The CDR3, as DNA: TGTGCCAGCAGCCCTATTGCGGGACAGGGAGATCAGCCCCAGCATTTT.

The rearrangement links TRBV21-1 to TRBJ2-7; the listed D gene, TRBD1, was not tested against the DNA. TRBV21-1 is listed as a pseudogene. The CDR3 sequence is 15 residues long. The chain's CDR3 is CASSALRDRGYEQYF. CDR3 bases: TGTGCCAGCAGCGCACTTCGGGACAGGGGCTACGAGCAGTACTTC.

The chain links TRBV18 to TRBJ1-3; TRBD1 is a possible D gene (6 bases). This CDR3 contains 16 residues. The V gene lost 3 bases and the J gene lost 0 bases, with 12 bases spanning the gap. In germline, CDR1 is KGHSH, CDR2 LQKENI. In nucleotides, the CDR3 is TGTGCCAGCTCACCCCAGGGGCCTCTCTCTGGAAACACCATATATTTT. This translates into CASSPQGPLSGNTIYF.

The chain recombines TRBV10-1 with TRBJ2-2, with D perhaps TRBD2 (5 bases). V gave up 4 bases and J gave up 4 bases, with 7 bases separating them. Germline V gives CDR1 WNHNN, CDR2 SYGVQD (reference sequence). This CDR3 has 13 amino acids. The CDR3 nucleotides are TGCGCCAGCAGTGTAGAGGGCACCGGGGAGCTGTTTTTT. It encodes CASSVEGTGELFF.

V gene TRBV7-9 combines with J gene TRBJ1-4; a weak D match, TRBD1 (5 bases). Per the germline V gene, CDR1 is SEHNR and CDR2 is FQNEAQ (reference sequence). Trimming stripped 2 bases from V and 7 bases from J, with 14 bases between. The CDR3 is 15 amino acids. This chain's CDR3 is CASSLQAGRSEKLFF. DNA for the CDR3: TGTGCCAGCAGCTTACAGGCGGGACGGAGTGAAAAACTGTTTTTT.

The chain is built from TRBV4-2 and TRBJ2-1, with 10 bases identical to TRBD2. Germline assignment: CDR1 LGHNA and CDR2 YNFKEQ. This CDR3 has 16 amino acids. With 4 bases clipped from V and 2 bases from J, the junction kept 5 bases outside the gene matches. This CDR3 reads CASSRVAGGPYNEQFF. DNA for the CDR3: TGTGCCAGCAGCCGAGTAGCGGGAGGCCCCTACAATGAGCAGTTCTTC.

This sequence joins TRBV6-6 and TRBJ1-2; D possibly corresponds to TRBD1 (6 bases). Germline V lookup: CDR1 MNHNY, CDR2 SVGAGI (reference sequence). The V gene lost 4 bases and the J gene lost 4 bases, with 13 bases spanning the gap. The CDR3 is 14 amino acids. This CDR3 reads CASSSQGTLYGYTF. CDR3 bases: TGTGCCAGCAGTTCACAGGGAACCCTCTATGGCTACACCTTC.

Worth noting for this clone: Distinct nucleotide sequences in the sample also encode this CDR3. This chain joins TRBV27 and TRBJ2-5; D possibly corresponds to TRBD2 (6 bases). From germline, CDR1 is MNHEY and CDR2 SMNVEV (reference sequence). The length of the CDR3 is 16 residues. The V and J ends lost 5 bases and 2 bases respectively, with 18 bases between them. CDR3 in DNA: TGTGCCAGCAGTCCACGACAGCCCCGGGGGCAAGAGACCCAGTACTTC. This sequence encodes CASSPRQPRGQETQYF.

This sequence joins TRBV28 and TRBJ1-1, with D maybe TRBD1 (5 bases). Germline V lookup: CDR1 MDHEN, CDR2 SYDVKM. The CDR3 spans 12 residues. Trimming took off 3 bases at V and 5 bases at J, with 7 bases between the two ends. The CDR3 spells CASSFRGTEAFF. Here the CDR3 DNA reads TGTGCCAGCAGTTTTCGGGGGACTGAAGCTTTCTTT.

Only one count was recorded for this clone. This chain joins TRBV7-2 and TRBJ2-3; 10 nucleotides align to TRBD2. This CDR3 contains 15 residues. The V gene's germline CDR1 is SGHTA and CDR2 FQGNSA. Trimming cost V 1 base and J 4 bases; bases outside gene matches: 2. The CDR3 DNA reads as TGTGCCAGCAGCTTAGGTCTAGCGGGGGCAGATACGCAGTATTTT. It is translated as CASSLGLAGADTQYF.

V gene TRBV7-2 combines with J gene TRBJ1-5; no clear D gene. The CDR3 runs to 15 residues. The ends were cut back, 1 base at V and 0 bases at J, with 7 bases in the middle. Germline V lookup: CDR1 SGHTA, CDR2 FQGNSA. The CDR3 spells CASSLVRNSNQPQHF. Written as DNA, the CDR3 is TGTGCCAGCAGCTTAGTCAGGAATAGCAATCAGCCCCAGCATTTT.

CDR3 bases: TGTGCCAGCAGCTTAGTGGGCAGGGGGACTGAAGCTTTCTTT. This sequence encodes CASSLVGRGTEAFF. The gene calls are TRBV11-2 and TRBJ1-1, with 7 bases identical to TRBD1. The CDR3 length is 14 residues. Germline V CDR1 and CDR2: SGHAT, FQNNGV. The V and J ends lost 1 base and 5 bases, in that order; junction bases with no gene match: 4.

The rearrangement joins TRBV4-1 to TRBJ2-7, with TRBD2 matching over 11 bases. The junction had 3 bases not matched to a gene; V was cut back by 4 bases and J by 4 bases. CDR1 MGHRA and CDR2 YSYEKL come from the germline V gene. There are 14 residues in the CDR3. CDR3 in amino acids: CASSLLAGVYEQYF. The CDR3 region has the DNA TGCGCCAGCAGCCTACTAGCGGGGGTTTACGAGCAGTACTTC.

The chain has TRBV5-1 and TRBJ1-2; TRBD1 agrees at 9 bases. The germline V gene has CDR1 SGHRS and CDR2 YFSETQ. V was clipped by 4 bases and J by 6 bases; unmatched bases: 13. The CDR3 is made up of 16 amino acids. The chain's CDR3 is CASSELQGALENGYTF. CDR3 DNA sequence: TGCGCCAGCAGCGAGTTACAGGGGGCTCTGGAAAATGGCTACACCTTC.

This chain connects TRBV7-6 to TRBJ1-2; D gene uncertain. Trimming cost V 5 bases and J 7 bases, with 20 bases left between them. CDR1 is SGHVS, CDR2 FNYEAQ, per germline. The CDR3 has 15 residues. Written as DNA, the CDR3 is TGTGCCAGCAGCCGGAGCGGACTTCCCCTGGGTGGCTACACCTTC. It encodes CASSRSGLPLGGYTF.

V is TRBV30 and J is TRBJ1-2; 8 bases map to TRBD1. The CDR3 extends over 12 amino acids. With 7 bases clipped from V and 6 bases from J, the junction kept 7 bases outside the gene matches. Germline values: CDR1 GTSNPN, CDR2 SVGIG (reference sequence). CDR3 DNA: TGTGCCTCCGACAGGGGAAATGATGGCTACACCTTC. Translating gives CASDRGNDGYTF. The full variable domain, completed using reference TRBV30 and TRBJ1-2, is SQTIHQWPATLVQPVGSPLSLECTVEGTSNPNLYWYRQAAGRGLQLLFYSVGIGQISSEVPQNLSASRPQDRQFILSSKKLLLSDSGFYLCASDRGNDGYTFGSGTRLTVV.

The chain joins TRBV5-1 to TRBJ1-2, with 9 bases aligning to TRBD1. V gave up 3 bases and J gave up 7 bases; unmatched junction bases: 7. This CDR3 is 14 amino acids long. Germline V lookup: CDR1 SGHRS, CDR2 YFSETQ. CDR3 DNA: TGCGCCAGCAGCTCCCCGGGACAGGGTATTGGCTACACCTTC. It is translated as CASSSPGQGIGYTF.